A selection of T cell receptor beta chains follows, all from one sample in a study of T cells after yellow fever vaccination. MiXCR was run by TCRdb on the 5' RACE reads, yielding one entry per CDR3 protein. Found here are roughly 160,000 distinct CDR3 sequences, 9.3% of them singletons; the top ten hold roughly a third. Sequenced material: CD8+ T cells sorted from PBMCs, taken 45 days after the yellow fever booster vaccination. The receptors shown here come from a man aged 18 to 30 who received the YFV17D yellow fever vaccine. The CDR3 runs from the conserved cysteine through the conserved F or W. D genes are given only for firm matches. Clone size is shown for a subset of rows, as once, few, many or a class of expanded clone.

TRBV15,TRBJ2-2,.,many,TGTGCCACCAGCAGAGATTCGGACACCGGGGAGCTGTTTTTT,CATSRDSDTGELFF
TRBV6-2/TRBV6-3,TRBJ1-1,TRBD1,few,TGTGCCAGCAGTATACAGGGGGGGCACACTGAAGCTTTCTTT,CASSIQGGHTEAFF
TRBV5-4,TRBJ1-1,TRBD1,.,TGTGCCAGCAAGCAGGACAGGGGGATGAACACTGAAGCTTTCTTT,CASKQDRGMNTEAFF
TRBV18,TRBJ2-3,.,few,TGTGCCAGCTCACCACCGCAGGGACCCACAGATACGCAGTATTTT,CASSPPQGPTDTQYF
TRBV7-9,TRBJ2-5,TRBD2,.,TGTGCCAGCAGCTTAGCGTTCGGTAGCGGGGGGATTCAAGAGACCCAGTACTTC,CASSLAFGSGGIQETQYF
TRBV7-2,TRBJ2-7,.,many,TGTGCCAGCAGCTTAGTAAGGAGCTCCTACGAGCAGTACTTC,CASSLVRSSYEQYF
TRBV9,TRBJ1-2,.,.,TGTGCCAGCAGCGTAGCTGAGGGGGATTACTATGGCTACACCTTC,CASSVAEGDYYGYTF
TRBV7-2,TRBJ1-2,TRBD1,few,TGTGCCAGCAGCTTAGCTAAGGACAGGGAAGTCCACTATGGCTACACCTTC,CASSLAKDREVHYGYTF
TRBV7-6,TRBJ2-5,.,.,TGTGCCAGCAGCTTAAGGCGTTCAAGGCCTGAGACCCAGTACTTC,CASSLRRSRPETQYF
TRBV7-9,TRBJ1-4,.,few,TGTGCCAGCAGCTTAGGGGCAGAGGCCTTTAATGAAAAACTGTTTTTT,CASSLGAEAFNEKLFF
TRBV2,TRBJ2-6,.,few,TGTGCCAGCAGTGAAAAGGGATATGCCCTTGGGGCCAACGTCCTGACTTTC,CASSEKGYALGANVLTF
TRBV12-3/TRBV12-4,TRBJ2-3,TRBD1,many,TGTGCCAGCAGTATTAGACAGGGTGATACGCAGTATTTT,CASSIRQGDTQYF
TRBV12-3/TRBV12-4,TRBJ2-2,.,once,TGTGCCAGCAGTTTTAGTTCGAACACCGCGGAGCTGTTTTTT,CASSFSSNTAELFF
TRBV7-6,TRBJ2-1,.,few,TGTGCCAGCAGTTTCGGAGGAGGGGGAAACAATGAGCAGTTCTTC,CASSFGGGGNNEQFF
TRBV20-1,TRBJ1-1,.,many,TGCAGTGCTAGAGATGGGGACACATACACTGAAGCTTTCTTT,CSARDGDTYTEAFF
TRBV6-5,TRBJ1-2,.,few,TGTGCCAGCAGTTCTGATAACTATGGCTACACCTTC,CASSSDNYGYTF
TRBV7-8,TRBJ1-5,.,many,TGTGCCAGCAGCCTCGGGACTGCCTTTAGCAATCAGCCCCAGCATTTT,CASSLGTAFSNQPQHF
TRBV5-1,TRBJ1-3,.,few,TGCGCCAGCAGCGGGGGGACGACCTCTGGAAACACCATATATTTT,CASSGGTTSGNTIYF
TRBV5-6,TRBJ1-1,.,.,TGTGCCAGCAGCTTTAAGGGACTCAGAAACTACATGAACACTGAAGCTTTCTTT,CASSFKGLRNYMNTEAFF
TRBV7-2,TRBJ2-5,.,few,TGTGCCAGCAGCTCGGGGCGGCTAGCTGGGACCCAGTACTTC,CASSSGRLAGTQYF
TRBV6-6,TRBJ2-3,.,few,TGTGCCAGCAGTTATAGCCCTAGTCTTGATACGCAGTATTTT,CASSYSPSLDTQYF
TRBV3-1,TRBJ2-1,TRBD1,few,TGTGCCAGCAGCGAGGACAGGACCATCAGCGAGCAGTTCTTC,CASSEDRTISEQFF
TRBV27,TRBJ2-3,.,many,TGTGCCAGCAGTTTAACCGGGACACACACAGATACGCAGTATTTT,CASSLTGTHTDTQYF
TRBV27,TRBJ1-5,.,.,TGTGCCAGCAGTTTATCAGGTGAATATCAGCCCCAGCATTTT,CASSLSGEYQPQHF
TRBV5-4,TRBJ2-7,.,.,TGTGCCAGCAGCTTCGGGGGCGTTCTGTACGAGCAGTACTTC,CASSFGGVLYEQYF
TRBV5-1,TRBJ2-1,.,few,TGCGCCAGCAGCCTGAGCTGGAATGAGCAGTTCTTC,CASSLSWNEQFF
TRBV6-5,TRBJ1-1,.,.,TGTGCCAGCAGTTACGGGTCGAACACTGAAGCTTTCTTT,CASSYGSNTEAFF
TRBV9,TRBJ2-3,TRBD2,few,TGTGCCAGCAGCCCCCTTAGCGGGGGACTCACAGATACGCAGTATTTT,CASSPLSGGLTDTQYF
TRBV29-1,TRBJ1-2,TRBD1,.,TGCAGCACCCGACAGGGACTAGGATCCTATGGCTACACCTTC,CSTRQGLGSYGYTF
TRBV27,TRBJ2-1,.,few,TGTGCCAGCAGTTGGGTCCCCCGAAAGACCTACAATGAGCAGTTCTTC,CASSWVPRKTYNEQFF
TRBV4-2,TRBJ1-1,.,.,TGTGCCAGCAGCCAACTATATCCCAACACTGAAGCTTTCTTT,CASSQLYPNTEAFF
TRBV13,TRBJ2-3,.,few,TGTGCCAGCAGTGACACCTCGGAGGGAGATACGCAGTATTTT,CASSDTSEGDTQYF
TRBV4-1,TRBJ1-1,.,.,TGCGCCAGCAGCCAATTCCAGGGACGGGGCACTGAAGCTTTCTTT,CASSQFQGRGTEAFF
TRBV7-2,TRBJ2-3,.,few,TGTGCCAGCAGCTCATTAGGGCCGAAGGATACGCAGTATTTT,CASSSLGPKDTQYF
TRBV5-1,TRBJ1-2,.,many,TGCGCCAGCAGCTCCCGGGACACCTTCTATGGCTACACCTTC,CASSSRDTFYGYTF
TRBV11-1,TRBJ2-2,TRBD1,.,TGTGCCAGCAGCGAGGGACAGCGGACCGGGGAGCTGTTTTTT,CASSEGQRTGELFF
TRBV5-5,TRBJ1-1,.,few,TGTGCCAGCTACAAGACAGTGGGGAACACTGAAGCTTTCTTT,CASYKTVGNTEAFF
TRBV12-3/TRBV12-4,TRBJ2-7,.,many,TGTGCCAGCAGTCAAATTTGGTCTGATTACGAGCAGTACTTC,CASSQIWSDYEQYF
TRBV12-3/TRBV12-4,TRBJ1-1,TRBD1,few,TGTGCCAGCAGTTTATCCTGGACAGGGTCAATCCCTGAAGCTTTCTTT,CASSLSWTGSIPEAFF
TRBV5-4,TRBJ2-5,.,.,TGTGCCAGCAGGCCAGGGGGGTCAGAGACCCAGTACTTC,CASRPGGSETQYF
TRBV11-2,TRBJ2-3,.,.,TGTGCCAGCAGCTTATTTCCGTCATTCGAAACAGATACGCAGTATTTT,CASSLFPSFETDTQYF
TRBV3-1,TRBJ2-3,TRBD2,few,TGTGCCAGCAGCCAAGACGGAGGAAAGGCGGGGGGGAGCACAGATACGCAGTATTTT,CASSQDGGKAGGSTDTQYF
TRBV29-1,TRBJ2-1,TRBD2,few,TGCAGCGTGGCTGGGACTAGCGAATCCTACAATGAGCAGTTCTTC,CSVAGTSESYNEQFF
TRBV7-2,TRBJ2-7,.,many,TGTGCCAGCAGCAATCCGGGACCGGGTAGCTGGGGTAGCTCCACGATCGATTACGAGCAGTACTTC,CASSNPGPGSWGSSTIDYEQYF
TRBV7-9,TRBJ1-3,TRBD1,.,TGTGCCAGCAGCCCGACAGGGGGCAGAATTGGAAACACCATATATTTT,CASSPTGGRIGNTIYF
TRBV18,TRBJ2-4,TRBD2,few,TGTGCCAGCTCACCGTCGACTAGCGGGGTAATGAACATTCAGTACTTC,CASSPSTSGVMNIQYF
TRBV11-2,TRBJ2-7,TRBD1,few,TGTGCCAGCAGCTCTCTAGTTCGACCCACAGGGGAAGGCTACGAGCAGTACTTC,CASSSLVRPTGEGYEQYF
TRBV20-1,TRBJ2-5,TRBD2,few,TGCAGTGCTAGACGGTTGCCGGGGGGGCCTGGGACCCAGTACTTC,CSARRLPGGPGTQYF
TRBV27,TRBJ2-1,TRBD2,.,TGTGCCAGCAGTTTAGCGGGGGGCCTATACAATGAGCAGTTCTTC,CASSLAGGLYNEQFF
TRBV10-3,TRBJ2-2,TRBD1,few,TGTGCCATCAGCTGGACAGGGGATACCGGGGAGCTGTTTTTT,CAISWTGDTGELFF
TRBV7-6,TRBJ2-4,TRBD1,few,TGTGCCAGCAGCCGGGACAGGGGGTTTCGACTTGCCAAAAACATTCAGTACTTC,CASSRDRGFRLAKNIQYF
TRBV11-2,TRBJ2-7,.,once,TGTGCCAGCGCGGGGATAGCAGGAGCAGGCGAGCAGTACTTC,CASAGIAGAGEQYF
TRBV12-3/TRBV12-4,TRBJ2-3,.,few,TGTGCCAGCAGTTTAGAGTCCTCACATACGCAGTATTTT,CASSLESSHTQYF